The 6 T cell receptor beta chains presented below share a single source sample, sequenced in a study of CD4+ T cells in melanoma. TCRdb keeps only in-frame clones here, not all; method: immunoSEQ multiplex PCR. The sample has 9,500 to 11,000 clones, 78% seen once. Sequencing used cells from a culture (not recorded whether cultured in vitro). The receptors stem from a human donor with melanoma.

CDR3 DNA: TGTGCCAGCAGCCGGGGACAGGGAAGGACCTATGGCTACACCTTC. This translates into CASSRGQGRTYGYTF. V gene TRBV11-2 combines with J gene TRBJ1-2; 9 bases are a match to TRBD1. The J segment lost 4 bases and the V segment lost 5 bases, leaving 8 bases of the junction unmatched. Germline loops: CDR1 SGHAT, CDR2 FQNNGV. The CDR3 length is 15 residues.

In this sample, this clone is medium-sized. The chain uses TRBV10-1 and TRBJ1-5; perhaps TRBD1 as D (6 bases). The germline gives CDR1 WNHNN, CDR2 SYGVQD (reference sequence). The CDR3 extends over 13 amino acids. V dropped 9 bases and J dropped 5 bases, with 14 bases sitting between them. The CDR3, as DNA: TGCGCCAGTTCCAGGGGTGCGGATCAGCCCCAGCATTTT. Its protein is CASSRGADQPQHF.

This CDR3 is CASSSEGVGNTIYF. For the CDR3, the DNA is TGCGCCAGCAGCTCGGAGGGGGTCGGAAACACCATATATTTT. V and J are TRBV5-1 and TRBJ1-3; the D gene is possibly TRBD1 (6 bases). V was cut by 3 bases and J by 4 bases, with 11 bases left in between. The germline gives CDR1 SGHRS, CDR2 YFSETQ. The CDR3 has 14 amino acids.

This chain uses TRBV27 with TRBJ1-4; possible D gene TRBD1, 6 bases. V lost 5 bases and J lost 1, with 20 bases in between. The CDR3 is 18 residues long. The germline V gene has CDR1 MNHEY and CDR2 SMNVEV (reference sequence). DNA of the CDR3: TGTGCCAGCAGTCAAGAACTCATTGGGGGGCGAACTAATGAAAAACTGTTTTTT. This encodes CASSQELIGGRTNEKLFF. Looking up the rest from reference TRBV27 and TRBJ1-4 gives the full variable domain: EAQVTQNPRYLITVTGKKLTVTCSQNMNHEYMSWYRQDPGLGLRQIYYSMNVEVTDKGDVPEGYKVSRKEKRNFPLILESPSPNQTSLYFCASSQELIGGRTNEKLFFGSGTQLSVL.

The DNA of the CDR3 is TGCAGCGTTGTGGCAGGGGGAAGGGCAGATACGCAGTATTTT. It codes for CSVVAGGRADTQYF. V usage is TRBV29-1 and J usage is TRBJ2-3, with 7 bases matching TRBD1. The V gene's germline CDR1 is SQVTM and CDR2 ANQGSEA. The CDR3 is 14 amino acids. Trimming at V came to 4 bases and at J to 4 bases, leaving 8 bases not matched to a gene.

The chain uses TRBV21-1 and TRBJ1-5; the table gives TRBD1 as D, unverified against the DNA. TRBV21-1 constitutes a pseudogene. This CDR3 has 15 amino acids. The CDR3: CASIPEKSGGRPQHF. The CDR3 bases are TGTGCCAGCATCCCGGAGAAGTCAGGGGGGAGGCCCCAGCATTTT.